This T cell receptor (beta chain) was captured by sequencing in a study of shared clonotypes between healthy human individuals (dated by TCRdb to 2020 to 2022). A note on the overall study: The cohort comprised two women and a few men aged 18 to 49 years. For each donor, CD4 naive and CD4 memory were each run on three plates, CD8 naive on two plates, and CD8 memory on one plate. Between about 0.9 and 8.9 billion PBMCs per donor were obtained by leukapheresis. To increase sequencing depth and limit assay-specific biases, different laboratories used diverse techniques to prepare libraries and sequence TCR repertoires. To estimate repertoire size and how much clonotypes are shared between individuals, the study performed deep sequencing of blood TCR repertoires from five healthy adults. General study outcomes and caveats: The genetic and exposure-history diversity represented was limited by the small number of donors. Compared with non-shared clonotypes, the clonotypes found in all four sorted-subset donors had higher generation probabilities. Larger estimated clonotype richness was generally found for naive subsets than for memory subsets. Even with the large sequencing depth, rarefaction of the sorted-subset datasets indicated that sequencing was incomplete. Across a few donors, approximately 5% of naive CD4, approximately 4% of naive CD8, roughly 2.2% of memory CD4, and 0.4% of memory CD8 clonotypes were shared. Pairwise subsampling indicated that sequencing depth was expected to affect the degree of clonotype sharing among donors. Sampling was restricted to blood, and TCR repertoires in tissues likely differ from the TCR repertoires found in blood.

CD8 naive samples were obtained by positive selection for CCR7 among CD45RO-negative cells, yielding a CD45RA+CCR7+ population from which TemRA cells were excluded. The donors were healthy, HIV-negative adults with no recently reported acute infections or vaccinations. Every donor was a Caucasian adult residing in Nashville, Tennessee, USA. After blood collection by leukapheresis, PBMCs were isolated using Ficoll-Histopaque density gradient centrifugation and then cryopreserved in the vapor phase of liquid nitrogen. Analytical flow cytometry was used to check the purity and quantity of every magnetically sorted T cell population. Genomic DNA was isolated from every sorted fraction and measured by UV absorbance on a Nanodrop 2000c. Note on this clone: What antigen it recognizes has not been identified. It has no much larger one-base neighbor in the sample; base qualities were not kept.

TCR CDR3 regions were amplified from genomic DNA by multiplex PCR using the deep immunoSEQ assay. Extracted genomic DNA from each cell subset was distributed evenly across all wells of several immunoSEQ 96-well plates, and each plate was treated as a replicate. For sorted subsets, 200 to 250 ng genomic DNA, equal to tens of thousands of T cell genomes, was loaded into each replicate PCR. The purified libraries were quantified using a Qubit 3.0 fluorometer, sized with a Bioanalyzer 2100, and then quantified again using the KAPA Library Quantification kit. A separate single-read 150-cycle Illumina NextSeq 550 flow cell was used to sequence each immunoSEQ 96-well plate. The original pipeline was this. Because only junctional sequences without quality scores were contained in the immunoSEQ output, filtering matching that applied to full-length reads could not be performed. Sequences were annotated with PyIR, a Python wrapper for IgBLAST v1.9, using IMGT germline references to assign V/J genes and CDR3. Reads with weak V/J assignments (E-value above 1e-6), missing CDR3, stop codons, out-of-frame junctions, or ambiguous translated residues were removed. V3J clonotypes were defined as sequences sharing an identical inferred V gene, J gene, and CDR3 amino acid sequence. Percentage overlap between repertoires was calculated by dividing the number of shared unique clonotypes by the size of the smaller repertoire. RTK rarefaction, the Chao1 estimator, and Recon v2.1 estimates of unobserved clonotypes were used to assess repertoire richness. OLGA was used to compute generation probabilities for all TCRbeta clonotypes that the gDNA method yielded from a few donors. TCRdb holds this immuneACCESS table with in-frame rearrangements only. Some clones are missing; in checked studies, unresolved V genes explain under half, and the rest has no known cause. The V and J calls and clone size are taken from that table; D and trimming were inferred from the DNA. This sample is represented by approximately 740,000 clones; 85% to 95% of them were singletons. The top ten constitute under 30% of the sample.

The junction carries 11 bases between V and J, which are trimmed by 5 bases and 1 base respectively. The CDR3 has 15 amino acids, counting the end cysteine and phenylalanine. Only the CDR3 DNA is retained, 45 bases long and in frame from the first base. CDR1 and CDR2 were assigned from the germline V gene as MDHEN and SYDVKM. The clonotype comes from a man aged 30 to 39 in good health. The chain is assembled from TRBV28 and TRBJ2-2, and the D gene may be TRBD1, 6 bases matching. The sample comprised naive CD8+ T cells sorted from blood. This specimen's cell subset or site label, interpreted: CD45RA+CCR7+. The base sequence is TGTGCCAGCAGTCTAACGACAGGGAACACCGGGGAGCTGTTTTTT. This is translated as CASSLTTGNTGELFF.